Following are 30 T cell receptor beta chains from one sample sequenced in a study of T-cell memory formation after mild COVID-19. A single record per CDR3 protein comes from TCRdb applying MiXCR to the 5' RACE reads. This table has fewer than 650,000 distinct CDR3 sequences, roughly 17% appearing once. The specimen was PBMCs or a T cell subset sorted from them (not recorded which). The source of these receptors is an adult woman who had mild COVID-19 (a few samples of this study predate the infection). Cell type and time point are not known.

The genes are TRBV7-2 and TRBJ2-5; possible D gene TRBD1, 7 bases. The CDR3 is made up of 13 amino acids. Germline V lookup: CDR1 SGHTA, CDR2 FQGNSA. V shed 10 bases and J shed 5 bases, with 17 bases lying between them. The CDR3 region is CATRRGLRETQYF. CDR3 sequence (DNA): TGTGCCACGAGGAGGGGGCTTAGGGAGACCCAGTACTTC.

This clonotype was counted a few times. The chain is built from TRBV6-1 and TRBJ2-1; 10 bases are shared with TRBD1. Germline V gene data show CDR1 as MNHNS and CDR2 as SASEGT. This CDR3 contains 15 residues. Germline trimming cut 8 bases from V and 8 bases from J; bases unmatched to any gene: 12. CDR3 region: CASSKGGQGGYEQFF. The DNA of the CDR3 is TGTGCCAGCTCAAAAGGTGGACAGGGGGGTTATGAGCAGTTCTTC.

This clonotype appeared a few times. The V call is TRBV12-3 or TRBV12-4, the J call TRBJ1-1; D ambiguous. The CDR3 extends over 14 amino acids. The V end was cut by 9 bases, the J end by 2 bases, with 16 bases between. CDR3 sequence reads: CASVPRRLNTEAFF. The CDR3, as DNA: TGTGCCAGTGTACCACGGCGTCTCAACACTGAAGCTTTCTTT.

This clonotype showed up just once. The chain carries TRBV24-1 and TRBJ2-7; D might be TRBD2 (5 bases). Germline assignment: CDR1 KGHDR and CDR2 SFDVKD. The CDR3 is made up of 14 amino acids. Trimming removed 3 bases from V and 2 bases from J, with 10 bases in between. CDR3 in amino acids: CATSDQVAPYEQYF. CDR3 bases: TGTGCCACCAGTGATCAGGTAGCGCCCTACGAGCAGTACTTC.

This clonotype was seen many times. The rearrangement uses TRBV7-8 and TRBJ2-2; D is perhaps TRBD2 (5 bases). CDR1 is SGHVS and CDR2 is FQNEAQ in the germline V gene. The CDR3 length is 16 residues. V lost 1 base and J lost 4, with 13 bases in between. CDR3 residues: CASSLDAGLFTGELFF. The CDR3 DNA reads as TGTGCCAGCAGCTTAGATGCCGGACTGTTCACCGGGGAGCTGTTTTTT.

The chain has TRBV19 and TRBJ2-7, with 8 bases that match TRBD2. J lost 1 base, V lost 5 bases, and 7 bases had no gene match. Germline assignment: CDR1 LNHDA and CDR2 SQIVND (reference sequence). The CDR3 extends over 15 amino acids. This CDR3 is CASSVLGTRSYEQYF. The CDR3 DNA reads as TGTGCCAGTAGTGTCCTAGGGACTAGGTCCTACGAGCAGTACTTC.

The chain carries TRBV4-1 and TRBJ2-5, with 15 bases matching TRBD2. There are 17 residues in the CDR3. The J segment lost 4 bases and the V segment lost 4 bases, leaving 7 bases of the junction unmatched. CDR1 is MGHRA, CDR2 YSYEKL, per germline. CDR3 amino acids: CASSLRTSGGAGETQYF. CDR3 sequence (DNA): TGCGCCAGCAGCCTTCGGACTAGCGGGGGGGCCGGAGAGACCCAGTACTTC.

In this sample, this clonotype turned up many times. This chain joins TRBV7-2 and TRBJ2-1; 9 bases line up with TRBD2. V lost 4 bases to trimming and J lost 4 bases; unmatched junction nucleotides: 5. Per the germline V gene, CDR1 is SGHTA and CDR2 is FQGNSA. This CDR3 region has 15 residues. The CDR3 is CASSSSGEPYNEQFF. DNA for the CDR3: TGTGCCAGCAGCTCTAGCGGGGAGCCATACAATGAGCAGTTCTTC.

This clonotype showed up just a few times. The V gene is TRBV3-1, the J gene TRBJ1-2, with D hard to call. Germline lookup yields CDR1 LGHDT and CDR2 YNNKEL (reference sequence). With 4 bases removed from V and 1 base from J, the gap between germline ends came to 10 bases. The CDR3 has 14 amino acids. In DNA form, the CDR3 reads TGTGCCAGCAGCCTCCAACCGATTAACTATGGCTACACCTTC. This codes for CASSLQPINYGYTF.

V and J are TRBV20-1 and TRBJ1-2; D is possibly TRBD1 (5 bases). The CDR3 consists of 13 residues. V dropped 1 base and J dropped 8 bases, with 14 bases sitting between them. Per the germline V gene, CDR1 is DFQATT and CDR2 is SNEGSKA (reference sequence). CDR3: CSARAGRDRGYTF. The DNA of the CDR3 is TGCAGTGCTAGAGCTGGGAGGGACCGGGGCTACACCTTC.

The chain couples TRBV4-1 to TRBJ2-1; 11 bases line up with TRBD2. The trim removed 3 bases at V and 0 bases at J, leaving 7 bases unmatched. CDR3 size: 18 residues. Per the germline V gene, CDR1 is MGHRA and CDR2 is YSYEKL. The CDR3 sequence: CASSHELAGALSYNEQFF. In DNA form, the CDR3 reads TGCGCCAGCAGCCACGAACTAGCGGGGGCCCTCTCCTACAATGAGCAGTTCTTC.

The rearrangement uses TRBV12-3 or TRBV12-4 and TRBJ1-6, with 8 bases matching TRBD1. This CDR3 comprises 14 residues. With V trimmed by 3 bases and J by 9 bases, 4 bases remained unmatched. The chain's CDR3 is CASSLDRASSPLHF. DNA for the CDR3: TGTGCCAGCAGTTTGGACAGGGCCTCTTCACCCCTCCACTTT.

This clonotype appeared a few times. The chain carries TRBV7-6 and TRBJ1-6; D unresolved. Trimming took 2 bases from V and 6 from J, leaving 5 bases between them. Germline loops: CDR1 SGHVS, CDR2 FNYEAQ. The CDR3 contains 13 residues. Here the CDR3 DNA reads TGTGCCAGCAGCTTACAAATTAATTCACCCCTCCACTTT. Protein sequence: CASSLQINSPLHF.

The rearrangement links TRBV9 to TRBJ2-7; D is perhaps TRBD1 (6 bases). This CDR3 is built from 16 residues. Between the trimmed V and J ends, which lost 0 bases and 5 bases, there was a span of 18 bases. CDR1 and CDR2 (germline): SGDLS, YYNGEE. The CDR3 is CASSVAPGQIPDEQYF. The CDR3 nucleotides are TGTGCCAGCAGCGTAGCCCCCGGACAGATCCCTGACGAGCAGTACTTC.

This sequence joins TRBV2 and TRBJ2-3; D call uncertain. The CDR3 length is 11 residues. CDR1 and CDR2 from the germline V gene are SNHLY and FYNNEI. The germline V and J ends were trimmed by 4 bases and 6 bases, with 5 bases remaining between them. In DNA form, the CDR3 reads TGTGCCAGCAGTGTGTTGGATACGCAGTATTTT. Protein sequence: CASSVLDTQYF.

The gene calls are TRBV7-8 and TRBJ1-1, with a tentative D call TRBD1 (5 bases). This CDR3 is 12 amino acids long. CDR1 and CDR2 (germline): SGHVS, FQNEAQ. V was pared by 4 bases and J by 4 bases, with 7 bases between. Here the CDR3 DNA reads TGTGCCAGCAGCTCAGGGAGCACTGAAGCTTTCTTT. Encoded protein: CASSSGSTEAFF.

There are a few counts of this clonotype. V gene TRBV20-1 combines with J gene TRBJ2-7, with 7 nucleotides matching TRBD2. The CDR3 is 14 amino acids. Trimming at V came to 5 bases and at J to 2 bases, leaving 9 bases not matched to a gene. Per the germline V gene, CDR1 is DFQATT and CDR2 is SNEGSKA (reference sequence). The CDR3: CSAVLTSAAYEQYF. The CDR3 nucleotides are TGCAGTGCTGTCCTTACTAGCGCCGCCTACGAGCAGTACTTC.

The chain recombines TRBV6-1 with TRBJ2-6; no reliable D call. Germline V CDR1 and CDR2: MNHNS, SASEGT. V was cut by 3 bases and J by 4 bases, with 10 bases left in between. This CDR3 has 15 amino acids. The CDR3 DNA reads TGTGCCAGCAGTGAGGCCACCGCCGGGGCCAACGTCCTGACTTTC. Its protein product is CASSEATAGANVLTF.

In its sample, this clonotype was seen a few times. This chain uses TRBV7-9 with TRBJ2-1; D is unclear. The CDR3 has 15 residues. With 3 bases removed from V and 0 bases from J, the gap between germline ends came to 9 bases. The germline gives CDR1 SEHNR, CDR2 FQNEAQ (reference sequence). This CDR3 is CASSFAATSYNEQFF. The CDR3 DNA reads as TGTGCCAGCAGCTTCGCCGCCACCTCCTACAATGAGCAGTTCTTC.

The table lists this clonotype with a few counts. This chain connects TRBV12-3 or TRBV12-4 to TRBJ1-1; D may be TRBD1 (6 bases). The CDR3 is made up of 15 amino acids. V dropped 4 bases and J dropped 8 bases, with 20 bases sitting between them. The CDR3 region is CASSSKQGLKSEAFF. CDR3 coding DNA: TGTGCCAGCAGTTCCAAACAGGGACTAAAATCGGAAGCTTTCTTT.

This clonotype was seen only a few times. The chain joins TRBV7-3 to TRBJ2-1, with D perhaps matching TRBD1 (5 bases). V was clipped by 6 bases and J by 6 bases, with 12 bases between them. The CDR3 consists of 13 residues. The germline V gene encodes CDR1 SGHTA and CDR2 FQGTGA. The DNA of the CDR3 is TGTGCCAGCAGGGCTACAGGATTCAATGAGCAGTTCTTC. Translation gives CASRATGFNEQFF.

This clonotype was detected a few times. The genes are TRBV24-1 and TRBJ2-3; D may correspond to TRBD1 or TRBD2 (6 bases each). V was shortened by 4 bases and J by 2 bases, with 18 bases between the two germline ends. Germline V gene data show CDR1 as KGHDR and CDR2 as SFDVKD. The CDR3 sequence is 17 residues long. Written as DNA, the CDR3 is TGTGCCACCAGTGACCGAGGGGGACTCGGCCTCACAGATACGCAGTATTTT. Its translation is CATSDRGGLGLTDTQYF.

The genes are TRBV7-9 and TRBJ2-3, with 7 bases fitting TRBD1. This CDR3 has 16 residues. Per germline, CDR1 SEHNR and CDR2 FQNEAQ (reference sequence). V shed 5 bases, J shed 0 bases, and the junction held 8 bases outside the gene matches. The CDR3 DNA follows: TGTGCCAGCAGCCCGGACAGGTCAACTAGCACAGATACGCAGTATTTT. It yields the protein CASSPDRSTSTDTQYF. Filled out from reference TRBV7-9 and TRBJ2-3, the complete variable domain reads DTGVSQNPRHKITKRGQNVTFRCDPISEHNRLYWYRQTLGQGPEFLTYFQNEAQLEKSRLLSDRFSAERPKGSFSTLEIQRTEQGDSAMYLCASSPDRSTSTDTQYFGPGTRLTVL.

A few counts support this clonotype. This chain joins TRBV5-1 and TRBJ2-3, with TRBD2 identical over 10 bases. Germline V gene data show CDR1 as SGHRS and CDR2 as YFSETQ. The CDR3 sequence is 15 residues long. V trimming: 3 bases; J trimming: 4 bases; junction bases outside the gene matches: 5. The CDR3 loop reads CASSSSGGAPDTQYF. CDR3 nucleotides: TGCGCCAGCAGCTCCAGCGGGGGGGCTCCAGATACGCAGTATTTT.

This clonotype was found a few times. J is TRBJ1-6 and V is TRBV27; possibly TRBD1 for D (6 bases). The CDR3 covers 14 residues. The germline V gene has CDR1 MNHEY and CDR2 SMNVEV (reference sequence). V lost 2 bases and J lost 10, with 12 bases in between. CDR3 loop: CASSLGGGTSPLHF. The CDR3 nucleotides read TGTGCCAGCAGTTTAGGGGGGGGCACGTCACCCCTCCACTTT.

The chain recombines TRBV6-6 with TRBJ2-1, with 10 bases lining up with TRBD1. V was pared by 4 bases and J by 9 bases, with 15 bases of the junction left unmatched. There are 17 residues in the CDR3. Germline loops: CDR1 MNHNY, CDR2 SVGAGI (reference sequence). The CDR3 DNA follows: TGTGCCAGCAGTTCCGATACCGGGACAGGGGAACGGGGTGAGCAGTTCTTC. Protein product: CASSSDTGTGERGEQFF.

The chain employs TRBV7-9 and TRBJ2-3; 10 positions agree with TRBD1. From germline, CDR1 is SEHNR and CDR2 FQNEAQ (reference sequence). This CDR3 has 19 amino acids. The V and J ends lost 4 bases and 1 base, in that order; junction bases with no gene match: 14. Here the CDR3 reads CASSSPPGTGVRGTDTQYF. In DNA, the CDR3 is TGTGCCAGCAGCTCCCCCCCCGGGACAGGGGTAAGGGGCACAGATACGCAGTATTTT.

This clonotype has just a few counts. The chain combines TRBV5-1 with TRBJ2-7, with D possibly being TRBD1 (6 bases). The CDR3 is 14 amino acids. V lost 0 bases, J lost 8 bases, and 15 bases lay in between. The V gene's germline CDR1 is SGHRS and CDR2 YFSETQ. The CDR3 sequence: CASSLVAGDFQQYF. CDR3 coding DNA: TGCGCCAGCAGCTTGGTGGCAGGGGATTTTCAGCAGTACTTC.

V usage is TRBV4-1 and J usage is TRBJ1-1; TRBD1 matches at 7 bases. The CDR3 contains 18 residues. The germline gives CDR1 MGHRA, CDR2 YSYEKL. Losses at the gene ends were 1 base for V and 0 bases for J; bases not matched to a gene: 11. Written as DNA, the CDR3 is TGCGCCAGCAGCCAAGGAGGCGGGACAGCGTATATGAACACTGAAGCTTTCTTT. This translates into CASSQGGGTAYMNTEAFF.

This clonotype was detected a few times. This rearrangement joins TRBV5-1 to TRBJ2-2; 12 bases line up with TRBD2. From germline, CDR1 is SGHRS and CDR2 YFSETQ. The trim removed 0 bases at V and 5 bases at J, leaving 8 bases unmatched. The CDR3 spans 18 residues. CDR3 sequence: CASSLASGRAGYTGELFF. CDR3 nucleotide sequence: TGCGCCAGCAGCTTGGCTAGCGGGAGGGCCGGTTATACCGGGGAGCTGTTTTTT.